The sequence of this T cell receptor (beta chain) was determined in a study of T cells of healthy individuals. Each CDR3 protein is one row after TCRdb ran MiXCR on the 5' RACE reads. The sample includes 38,000 or so distinct CDR3 sequences, approximately 4.5% of them seen just once. This clonotype came up many times. CDR1 and CDR2 from the germline V gene are LGHDT and YNNKEL (reference sequence). With 3 bases removed from V and 0 bases from J, the gap between germline ends came to 17 bases. This CDR3 spans 17 amino acids. The J gene is TRBJ2-5, the V gene TRBV3-1; D perhaps matches TRBD2 (6 bases). The sequence derives from a human donor in good health. The CDR3, as DNA: TGTGCCAGCAGCCAGGCGATTAGCGGAGCGTACCAAGAGACCCAGTACTTC. It encodes CASSQAISGAYQETQYF.